Below are 25 T cell receptor beta chains sequenced from a single sample in a study of multiple sclerosis patients with progressive multifocal leukoencephalopathy. TCRdb's table, derived via immunoSEQ multiplex PCR, lists solely in-frame clones and lacks some. The repertoire holds about 31,000 clones, with 80% to 90% as singletons. The time point denotes: time of PML onset. Sequencing was performed on PBMCs, taken from a patient treated with natalizumab. These receptors came from a woman between 40 and 55 years old with progressive multifocal leukoencephalopathy.

The chain joins TRBV9 to TRBJ2-2; no firm D call. Germline V gene data show CDR1 as SGDLS and CDR2 as YYNGEE. This CDR3 region has 16 residues. The V end was cut by 2 bases, the J end by 0 bases, with 11 bases between. DNA of the CDR3: TGTGCCAGCAGCGTCGGGTGGGCTACGAACACCGGGGAGCTGTTTTTT. This encodes CASSVGWATNTGELFF.

This clone occurred a few times. The chain employs TRBV2 and TRBJ1-4; D is unresolved. CDR3 size: 12 residues. The V gene lost 9 bases and the J gene lost 11 bases, with 16 bases spanning the gap. From germline, CDR1 is SNHLY and CDR2 FYNNEI. In nucleotides, the CDR3 is TGTGCCAGTCGGGTAGGAGCGTCGAAACTGTTTTTT. Amino acids: CASRVGASKLFF.

Notes on this clone: The sample carries other DNA sequences with the same CDR3. This sequence joins TRBV11-3 and TRBJ2-5; D unresolved. There are 16 residues in the CDR3. The germline V gene encodes CDR1 SGHNT and CDR2 YENEEA. V dropped 5 bases and J dropped 0 bases, with 16 bases sitting between them. The DNA of the CDR3 is TGTGCCAGCAGCCCCCTCGGCGGTTGGTACCAAGAGACCCAGTACTTC. Translating it yields CASSPLGGWYQETQYF. The entire variable domain, with the rest obtained from reference TRBV11-3 and TRBJ2-5, is as follows: EAGVVQSPRYKIIEKKQPVAFWCNPISGHNTLYWYLQNLGQGPELLIRYENEEAVDDSQLPKDRFSAERLKGVDSTLKIQPAELGDSAVYLCASSPLGGWYQETQYFGPGTRLLVL.

This clone was picked up one time. V and J are TRBV27 and TRBJ2-3, with D possibly called TRBD1 or TRBD2 (6 bases each). This CDR3 comprises 17 residues. Between the trimmed V and J ends, which lost 1 base and 0 bases, there was a span of 14 bases. Germline CDR1 reads MNHEY; CDR2 reads SMNVEV (reference sequence). This chain's CDR3 is CASSLFSPGASTDTQYF. The DNA for the CDR3 is TGTGCCAGCAGTTTATTCTCCCCGGGGGCGAGCACAGATACGCAGTATTTT.

On this clone itself: Other DNA sequences in this sample translate to the same CDR3. The chain employs TRBV2 and TRBJ1-5; TRBD1 matches 7 bases. The CDR3 has 15 residues. J lost 2 bases, V lost 6 bases, and 7 bases had no gene match. In germline, CDR1 is SNHLY, CDR2 FYNNEI. The CDR3 DNA sequence: TGTGCCAGCAGCGGGCAGGGGGTGGGCAATCAGCCCCAGCATTTT. Its protein is CASSGQGVGNQPQHF.

J is TRBJ1-1 and V is TRBV4-3, with D tentatively TRBD1 (5 bases). This CDR3 is 13 amino acids long. The germline V gene encodes CDR1 LGHNA and CDR2 YSLEER. The V end lost 1 base, the J end lost 3 bases, and 6 bases lay between the germline ends. CDR3 region: CASSQGQHTEAFF. Here the CDR3 DNA reads TGCGCCAGCAGCCAAGGACAGCACACTGAAGCTTTCTTT.

This clone was detected once. This chain links TRBV29-1 with TRBJ2-5; D might be TRBD1 (5 bases). Trimming took off 4 bases at V and 5 bases at J, with 17 bases between the two ends. The CDR3 is made up of 14 amino acids. Per germline, CDR1 SQVTM and CDR2 ANQGSEA. CDR3: CSVVPPGLEETQYF. The CDR3 DNA reads as TGCAGCGTTGTACCCCCAGGGTTGGAGGAGACCCAGTACTTC. Supplemented by reference TRBV29-1 and TRBJ2-5, the full variable domain reads SAVISQKPSRDICQRGTSLTIQCQVDSQVTMMFWYRQQPGQSLTLIATANQGSEATYESGFVIDKFPISRPNLTFSTLTVSNMSPEDSSIYLCSVVPPGLEETQYFGPGTRLLVL.

The J gene is TRBJ2-7, the V gene TRBV29-1; TRBD1 might be the D (6 bases). V was cut by 3 bases and J by 0 bases, with 18 bases left in between. Looked up from germline, CDR1 is SQVTM and CDR2 is ANQGSEA. This CDR3 is built from 16 residues. The CDR3 loop reads CSVEPGTSGSSYEQYF. CDR3 DNA sequence: TGCAGCGTTGAGCCGGGGACAAGCGGTTCCTCCTACGAGCAGTACTTC.

The rearrangement uses TRBV5-1 and TRBJ2-5; D might be TRBD2 (5 bases). The V and J ends lost 3 bases and 5 bases respectively, with 17 bases between them. Germline V gives CDR1 SGHRS, CDR2 YFSETQ. The CDR3 extends over 15 amino acids. CDR3: CASSSNWGPGETQYF. The CDR3 nucleotides are TGCGCCAGCAGCTCCAACTGGGGTCCGGGGGAGACCCAGTACTTC. The full variable domain, completed using reference TRBV5-1 and TRBJ2-5, is KAGVTQTPRYLIKTRGQQVTLSCSPISGHRSVSWYQQTPGQGLQFLFEYFSETQRNKGNFPGRFSGRQFSNSRSEMNVSTLELGDSALYLCASSSNWGPGETQYFGPGTRLLVL.

In this sample, this clone turned up once. The rearrangement links TRBV9 to TRBJ2-1; 8 bases agree with TRBD1. Per germline, CDR1 SGDLS and CDR2 YYNGEE. CDR3 length equals 14 residues. Germline trimming cut 3 bases from V and 4 bases from J; bases unmatched to any gene: 3. CDR3 DNA: TGTGCCAGCAGCGCCGGACAGGGTTACAATGAGCAGTTCTTC. It codes for CASSAGQGYNEQFF.

CDR3 protein: CASSQHAPGSTQYF. CDR3 DNA sequence: TGCGCCAGCAGCCAACACGCACCGGGCTCGACCCAGTACTTC. J is TRBJ2-5 and V is TRBV4-3; D ambiguous. The CDR3 totals 14 residues. The ends were cut back, 2 bases at V and 7 bases at J, with 14 bases in the middle. The germline V gene encodes CDR1 LGHNA and CDR2 YSLEER.

J is TRBJ2-1 and V is TRBV4-3; D is perhaps TRBD2 (5 bases). There are 14 residues in the CDR3. Germline V gene lookup returns CDR1 LGHNA and CDR2 YSLEER. Trimming cost V 7 bases and J 8 bases, with 18 bases left between them. For the CDR3, the DNA is TGCGCCAGCAAAGGAACTAGTACGGCGGATGAGCAGTTCTTC. Translating it yields CASKGTSTADEQFF.

This clone was counted between two and nine times. The chain is built from TRBV15 and TRBJ2-7; possible D gene TRBD1, 6 bases. The CDR3 covers 13 residues. Germline V lookup: CDR1 LNHNV, CDR2 YYDKDF (reference sequence). Between the trimmed V and J ends, which lost 5 bases and 2 bases, there was a span of 10 bases. The DNA for the CDR3 is TGTGCCACCAGCGACAGGAGGACCTACGAGCAGTACTTC. Its protein is CATSDRRTYEQYF.

The chain is built from TRBV5-1 and TRBJ1-4, with 7 bases lining up with TRBD1. Germline V gene sequence: CDR1 SGHRS, CDR2 YFSETQ. The CDR3 sequence is 14 residues long. Trimming at V came to 0 bases and at J to 6 bases, leaving 2 bases not matched to a gene. Here the CDR3 DNA reads TGCGCCAGCAGCTTGGGGGACAGCTATGAAAAACTGTTTTTT. Translating gives CASSLGDSYEKLFF.

The CDR3 nucleotides read TGTGCCAGCAGGCGTTCCGGGACCGGCAATGAGCAGTTCTTC. Its protein is CASRRSGTGNEQFF. The V call is TRBV5-8, the J call TRBJ2-1; D possibly matches TRBD1 or TRBD2 (5 bases each). The CDR3 contains 14 residues. Germline loops: CDR1 SGHTS, CDR2 YDEGEE. V was clipped by 5 bases and J by 6 bases, with 15 bases between them.

The gene calls are TRBV2 and TRBJ1-2; 8 nucleotides line up with TRBD1. Germline V gene data show CDR1 as SNHLY and CDR2 as FYNNEI. The CDR3 spans 16 residues. V lost 1 base to trimming and J lost 2 bases; unmatched junction nucleotides: 6. The CDR3 here is CASSEEAGGLNYGYTF. The CDR3 bases are TGTGCCAGCAGTGAAGAGGCAGGGGGCCTAAACTATGGCTACACCTTC.

With regard to this clone: An end of the junction does not agree with germline; a read error may underlie this. The genes are TRBV2 and TRBJ1-1, with no clear D. CDR3 length: 14 amino acids. CDR1 and CDR2 from the germline V gene are SNHLY and FYNNEI. CDR3 loop: CASNLIPMNTGAFF. The CDR3, as DNA: TGTGCCAGCAACCTCATCCCTATGAACACTGGAGCTTTCTTT.

The V and J genes are TRBV11-3 and TRBJ2-1; D is unresolved. This CDR3 is built from 11 residues. Germline V gene data show CDR1 as SGHNT and CDR2 as YENEEA. V dropped 4 bases and J dropped 7 bases, with 5 bases sitting between them. CDR3 coding DNA: TGTGCCAGCAGCTCCTCAAATGAGCAGTTCTTC. Translation gives CASSSSNEQFF.

In this sample, this clone turned up once. This sample includes further DNA sequences coding for the same CDR3. The chain uses TRBV9 and TRBJ2-1, with 10 bases lining up with TRBD1. The CDR3 is 15 residues long. Germline V gene data show CDR1 as SGDLS and CDR2 as YYNGEE. V trimming: 3 bases; J trimming: 8 bases; junction bases outside the gene matches: 8. Here the CDR3 reads CASSARDRGSYEQFF. The CDR3 DNA reads TGTGCCAGCAGCGCGCGGGACAGGGGTTCCTATGAGCAGTTCTTC. Variable domain in full (rest from reference TRBV9 and TRBJ2-1): DSGVTQTPKHLITATGQRVTLRCSPRSGDLSVYWYQQSLDQGLQFLIQYYNGEERAKGNILERFSAQQFPDLHSELNLSSLELGDSALYFCASSARDRGSYEQFFGPGTRLTVL.

This rearrangement joins TRBV18 to TRBJ1-2; D gene uncertain. In germline, CDR1 is KGHSH, CDR2 LQKENI. V was trimmed by 3 bases and J by 8 bases, leaving 19 bases between them. The CDR3 contains 15 residues. The CDR3: CASSPLGIGTGGYTF. The CDR3 DNA reads TGTGCCAGCTCACCCCTCGGGATAGGAACTGGGGGCTACACCTTC.

The chain combines TRBV28 with TRBJ1-2; TRBD1 aligns across 8 bases. The CDR3 has 15 amino acids. Germline trimming cut 8 bases from V and 0 bases from J; bases unmatched to any gene: 8. Germline CDR1 is MDHEN and CDR2 is SYDVKM. CDR3 in amino acids: CASLGTGGANYGYTF. The DNA for the CDR3 is TGTGCCAGCTTGGGAACAGGGGGAGCTAACTATGGCTACACCTTC.

V is TRBV7-9 and J is TRBJ2-1; D perhaps matches TRBD2 (7 bases). The germline V and J ends were trimmed by 2 bases and 8 bases, with 13 bases remaining between them. Germline CDR1 reads SEHNR; CDR2 reads FQNEAQ (reference sequence). This CDR3 is built from 14 residues. The CDR3 coding sequence is TGTGCCAGCAGCTTAATTCAGGGGAGGGATGAGCAGTTCTTC. Translated, it gives CASSLIQGRDEQFF.

The chain uses TRBV6-6 and TRBJ1-1; D uncertain. V lost 1 base to trimming and J lost 2 bases, with 8 bases between them. Germline lookup yields CDR1 MNHNY and CDR2 SVGAGI (reference sequence). The CDR3 has 14 residues. Here the CDR3 DNA reads TGTGCCAGCAGTTACTTCCTTGAAAACACTGAAGCTTTCTTT. Its translation: CASSYFLENTEAFF.

This clone was counted a few times. This chain uses TRBV5-4 with TRBJ2-5; 7 bases are shared with TRBD1. The CDR3 runs to 14 residues. Germline CDR1 SGHNT, CDR2 YYREEE (reference sequence). Losses at the gene ends were 3 bases for V and 5 bases for J; bases not matched to a gene: 7. The CDR3 region is CASSYWTGEETQYF. The CDR3 nucleotides are TGTGCCAGCAGCTATTGGACAGGAGAGGAGACCCAGTACTTC.

The rearrangement uses TRBV5-1 and TRBJ2-6; D is tentatively TRBD1 or TRBD2 (5 bases each). Trimming pared 3 bases from V and 2 bases from J, leaving 9 bases between. CDR1 and CDR2 from the germline V gene are SGHRS and YFSETQ. The CDR3 has 15 residues. CDR3 sequence: CASSSVGAGANVLTF. The CDR3 region has the DNA TGCGCCAGCAGCTCGGTGGGGGCTGGGGCCAACGTCCTGACTTTC.